This TCR beta chain was sequenced in a study of patients and donors after allogeneic stem cell transplantation. MiXCR, applied by TCRdb to the RT-PCR reads, yields one record per CDR3 protein. The repertoire consists of about a million distinct CDR3 sequences, with over 15% occurring once and the leading ten covering 5.5% to 6.5%. This clonotype was counted between two and nine times. The length of the CDR3 is 14 residues. V lost 5 bases to trimming and J lost 0 bases, with 5 bases between them. The chain joins TRBV12-3 or TRBV12-4 to TRBJ2-6; D remains unclear. The TCR comes from a human donor who was either an allogeneic HSCT recipient or a stem cell or donor lymphocyte infusion donor (not recorded which). It is not recorded whose cells these are; they may come from a transplant donor. The sample consisted of blood, either unsorted or a sorted T cell fraction (not recorded which). The CDR3 coding sequence is TGTGCCAGCAGTGAGAACTCTGGGGCCAACGTCCTGACTTTC. As protein: CASSENSGANVLTF.